This record concerns one T cell receptor beta chain sequence. The antigen is undetermined. With 60 Vbeta and 13 Jbeta primers, the PCR was carried out. Clones were read by immunoSEQ multiplex PCR, and TCRdb kept only the in-frame ones, dropping some. The profile covers over 110,000 clones, with roughly 78% appearing a single time and 2.5% to 3.5% taken by the ten largest. The CDR3 has 14 residues. The ends lost 1 base at V and 2 bases at J; junction bases unmatched: 2. The germline V gene encodes CDR1 SEHNR and CDR2 FQNEAQ (reference sequence). This specimen comes from a study of cytomegalovirus exposure and HLA in healthy donors. Findings of the study overall: Previously analyzed data showed that most TCR beta V segments were productive at a frequency of about 87% or about 30%. Common viral pathogens (according to a later analysis) appeared linked to several of the most significant clusters.

The TCR was taken from a female donor in good health and CMV-seronegative. Source material: PBMCs. V and J are TRBV7-9 and TRBJ2-7; 7 positions match TRBD1. The CDR3 loop is CASSLGGTAYEQYF. The CDR3 coding sequence is TGTGCCAGCAGCTTAGGAGGGACAGCCTACGAGCAGTACTTC.